These 3 T cell receptor beta chains originate from one sample sequenced in a study of control samples from healthy donors and cancer patients. Here immunoSEQ multiplex PCR was the method, and the copy in TCRdb shows in-frame clones only, minus some. The sample has approximately 150,000 clones, approximately 94% seen once. Sequenced material: blood. All receptors derive from a woman younger than 30 in good health.

The chain links TRBV7-2 to TRBJ1-1, with D possibly being TRBD1 (5 bases). The ends were cut back, 5 bases at V and 1 base at J, with 14 bases in the middle. The germline CDR1 and CDR2 sequences are SGHTA and FQGNSA. CDR3 length: 15 amino acids. In nucleotides, the CDR3 is TGTGCCAGCAGCCCCCCGCTTGGACAGAACACTGAAGCTTTCTTT. This encodes CASSPPLGQNTEAFF. The full variable domain, in which reference TRBV7-2 and TRBJ1-1 provide the parts outside the CDR3, is GAGVSQSPSNKVTEKGKDVELRCDPISGHTALYWYRQSLGQGLEFLIYFQGNSAPDKSGLPSDRFSAERTGGSVSTLTIQRTQQEDSAVYLCASSPPLGQNTEAFFGQGTRLTVV.

The rearrangement joins TRBV5-4 to TRBJ2-6, with unresolved D. The CDR3 loop spans 16 amino acids. Germline CDR1 reads SGHNT; CDR2 reads YYREEE (reference sequence). Trimming cost V 2 bases and J 4 bases, with 13 bases left between them. CDR3 region: CASSFTVQAGANVLTF. CDR3 in DNA: TGTGCCAGCAGCTTTACGGTTCAAGCCGGGGCCAACGTCCTGACTTTC.

The chain employs TRBV7-6 and TRBJ2-7; perhaps TRBD2 as D (5 bases). Germline CDR1 and CDR2: SGHVS and FNYEAQ. CDR3 length equals 16 residues. V was shortened by 0 bases and J by 4 bases, with 16 bases between the two germline ends. CDR3 sequence (DNA): TGTGCCAGCAGCTTAGCGGTCGGTCGGCCGGGGTACGAGCAGTACTTC. It specifies CASSLAVGRPGYEQYF.